This entry lists 8 T cell receptor beta chains sequenced from one sample in a study of T cells in Graves' hyperthyroidism and ophthalmopathy. RNA transcripts served as the template for amplifying TCR beta CDR3 regions. An initial round of RT-PCR targeting the TCR CDR3 relied on the HTBI primer set. TCRdb passed the multiplex PCR reads through MiXCR, listing each CDR3 protein once. The sample consists of 550,000 to 650,000 distinct CDR3 sequences, 11% to 15% of them appearing once. The sample was blood. The receptors stem from a woman between 35 and 50 years old with Graves' hyperthyroidism.

The chain carries TRBV12-5 and TRBJ2-7; 13 bases fit TRBD2. V gave up 1 base and J gave up 0 bases; unmatched junction bases: 9. The germline gives CDR1 LGHNT, CDR2 FRNRAP. The length of the CDR3 is 19 residues. CDR3 protein: CASGLAYPGLAGVSYEQYF. The CDR3 nucleotides are TGTGCTAGTGGTTTGGCCTACCCCGGACTAGCGGGAGTCTCCTACGAGCAGTACTTC.

Many counts were recorded for this clonotype. V usage is TRBV12-3 or TRBV12-4 and J usage is TRBJ2-1; D is unclear. This CDR3 is 13 amino acids long. V shed 1 base and J shed 4 bases, with 5 bases lying between them. CDR3 in amino acids: CASSLDQYNEQFF. CDR3 sequence (DNA): TGTGCCAGCAGTTTAGATCAATACAATGAGCAGTTCTTC.

Comment on this clonotype: A single base separates this from a much larger clone, so it may be a read error. V and J are TRBV6-1 and TRBJ1-1, with 10 bases that match TRBD1. The CDR3 sequence is 15 residues long. In germline, CDR1 is MNHNS, CDR2 SASEGT. This CDR3 reads CASSLLGTGDTEALF. The CDR3 DNA sequence: TGTGCCAGCAGTCTCCTAGGGACAGGGGACACTGAAGCTCTCTTT.

The chain recombines TRBV19 with TRBJ2-1, with TRBD2 identical over 14 bases. With V trimmed by 3 bases and J by 2 bases, 21 bases remained unmatched. This CDR3 contains 23 residues. The germline CDR1 and CDR2 sequences are LNHDA and SQIVND (reference sequence). The CDR3 reads CASSIPLGRSPGTSGSPYNEQFF. The CDR3 region has the DNA TGTGCCAGTAGTATTCCATTGGGTAGAAGTCCCGGGACTAGCGGGAGCCCCTACAATGAGCAGTTCTTC.

J is TRBJ2-2 and V is TRBV28; a possible D gene is TRBD2 (6 bases). In germline, CDR1 is MDHEN, CDR2 SYDVKM. V was pared by 2 bases and J by 5 bases, with 9 bases between. This CDR3 contains 14 residues. The CDR3, as DNA: TGTGCCAGCAGTTTAGAGGGACTGACCGGGGAGCTGTTTTTT. This codes for CASSLEGLTGELFF.

In this sample, this clonotype turned up a few times. The chain is built from TRBV6-2 or TRBV6-3 and TRBJ2-3, with D unresolved. Germline V gives CDR1 MNHEY, CDR2 SVGEGT. The V end was cut by 6 bases, the J end by 1 base, with 14 bases between. CDR3 length: 15 residues. CDR3: CASRTLTSGTDTQYF. The DNA of the CDR3 is TGTGCCAGCAGGACCCTGACTTCGGGCACAGATACGCAGTATTTT.

The sample holds many counts of this clonotype. V usage is TRBV28 and J usage is TRBJ2-3, with 13 bases matching TRBD2. CDR3 length: 15 amino acids. CDR1 and CDR2 (germline): MDHEN, SYDVKM. V shed 6 bases, J shed 6 bases, and the junction held 6 bases outside the gene matches. CDR3 sequence (DNA): TGTGCCAGCAGCCCGGGACTAGCGGGGACCGATACGCAGTATTTT. It codes for CASSPGLAGTDTQYF.

The sample holds many counts of this clonotype. V and J are TRBV20-1 and TRBJ2-7, with TRBD1 matching 9 bases. J was trimmed by 4 bases and V by 6 bases; bases with no gene match: 10. The CDR3 extends over 14 amino acids. CDR1 DFQATT and CDR2 SNEGSKA come from the germline V gene (reference sequence). The CDR3 is CSAEGGDRAYEQYF. The CDR3 nucleotides are TGCAGTGCCGAGGGAGGGGACAGGGCGTACGAGCAGTACTTC.